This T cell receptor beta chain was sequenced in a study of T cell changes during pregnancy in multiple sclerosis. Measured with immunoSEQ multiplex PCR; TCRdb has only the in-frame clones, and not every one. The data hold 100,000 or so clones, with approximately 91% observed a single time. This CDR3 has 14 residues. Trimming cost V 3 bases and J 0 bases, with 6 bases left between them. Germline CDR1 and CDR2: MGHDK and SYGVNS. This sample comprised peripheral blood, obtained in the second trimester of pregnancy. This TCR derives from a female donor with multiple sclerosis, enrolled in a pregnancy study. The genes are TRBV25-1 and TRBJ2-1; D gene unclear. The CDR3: CASSDLSSYNEQFF. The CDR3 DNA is TGTGCCAGCAGTGACCTTAGCTCCTACAATGAGCAGTTCTTC. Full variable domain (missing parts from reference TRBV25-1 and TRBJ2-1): EADIYQTPRYLVIGTGKKITLECSQTMGHDKMYWYQQDPGMELHLIHYSYGVNSTEKGDLSSESTVSRIRTEHFPLTLESARPSHTSQYLCASSDLSSYNEQFFGPGTRLTVL.